The 17 T cell receptor beta chains given below trace back to one sample, sequenced in a study of T cell changes during pregnancy in multiple sclerosis. Profiled with immunoSEQ multiplex PCR; TCRdb holds only in-frame clones, not every one. This table has 35,000 or so clones, roughly 93% appearing once. The sequencing used peripheral blood, collected in the second trimester of pregnancy. These receptors came from a female donor in good health, enrolled as a control in a pregnancy study.

In this sample, this clone turned up once. This sequence joins TRBV15 and TRBJ2-7; 9 bases fit TRBD2. Germline V gives CDR1 LNHNV, CDR2 YYDKDF (reference sequence). This CDR3 is 17 amino acids long. Losses at the gene ends were 0 bases for V and 5 bases for J; bases not matched to a gene: 11. As DNA, the CDR3 is TGTGCCACCAGCAGAGATTTACGGGCTAGCGGGGAGGACGAGCAGTACTTC. It translates to CATSRDLRASGEDEQYF.

The rearrangement uses TRBV2 and TRBJ2-5; D perhaps matches TRBD1 (6 bases). Trimming removed 4 bases at V and 3 bases at J, with 9 bases between. CDR1 is SNHLY, CDR2 FYNNEI, per germline. CDR3 length: 13 residues. CDR3 region: CASSAGTKETQYF. The CDR3 bases are TGTGCCAGCAGTGCTGGGACAAAAGAGACCCAGTACTTC.

The genes are TRBV28 and TRBJ1-1; 10 bases line up with TRBD1. In germline, CDR1 is MDHEN, CDR2 SYDVKM. CDR3 length: 14 amino acids. J gave up 4 bases and V 7 bases, and 6 bases lay outside the gene matches. The CDR3 here is CASTETGGFTEAFF. The CDR3 region has the DNA TGTGCCAGCACCGAGACAGGGGGCTTCACTGAAGCTTTCTTT.

J is TRBJ1-6 and V is TRBV21-1; TRBD1, as called in the table, went unchecked against the DNA. TRBV21-1 is a documented pseudogene. This CDR3 has 13 residues. CDR3 loop: CASSKPGISPLHF. CDR3 bases: TGTGCCAGCAGCAAGCCAGGCATTTCACCCCTCCACTTT.

This rearrangement joins TRBV6-1 to TRBJ1-6, with 7 bases that match TRBD1. V lost 5 bases and J lost 10; bases outside the gene matches: 8. CDR3 length equals 14 residues. CDR1 MNHNS and CDR2 SASEGT come from the germline V gene. CDR3 bases: TGTGCCAGCAGTCGGACAGGAGATTCCTCACCCCTCCACTTT. Translating it yields CASSRTGDSSPLHF.

The chain has TRBV7-8 and TRBJ1-5; D gene unclear. V was clipped by 5 bases and J by 2 bases, with 19 bases between them. This CDR3 contains 17 residues. Germline loops: CDR1 SGHVS, CDR2 FQNEAQ. This chain's CDR3 is CASSPDVQVMGNQPQHF. The CDR3 DNA reads TGTGCCAGCAGCCCCGACGTGCAGGTAATGGGCAATCAGCCCCAGCATTTT.

The chain employs TRBV9 and TRBJ2-2; D uncertain. Between the trimmed V and J ends, which lost 7 bases and 7 bases, there was a span of 11 bases. CDR1 and CDR2 (germline): SGDLS, YYNGEE. CDR3 length: 12 residues. The CDR3: CASEKFGGELFF. The CDR3 DNA reads as TGTGCCAGCGAGAAATTCGGCGGGGAGCTGTTTTTT.

This chain uses TRBV27 with TRBJ2-5, with 14 nucleotides matching TRBD2. The junction had 14 bases not matched to a gene; V was cut back by 0 bases and J by 5 bases. The CDR3 has 20 amino acids. Germline CDR1 and CDR2: MNHEY and SMNVEV (reference sequence). The CDR3, as DNA: TGTGCCAGCAGTTTATCTACCTCCCGACTAGCGGGGGGGCCTCGGGAGACCCAGTACTTC. This sequence encodes CASSLSTSRLAGGPRETQYF.

This chain uses TRBV15 with TRBJ1-5; no firm D call. Germline V lookup: CDR1 LNHNV, CDR2 YYDKDF (reference sequence). Trimming cost V 4 bases and J 3 bases, with 10 bases left between them. This CDR3 comprises 14 residues. The CDR3 reads CATSKTQLNQPQHF. As DNA, the CDR3 is TGTGCCACCAGCAAGACACAGCTCAATCAGCCCCAGCATTTT.

The chain uses TRBV19 and TRBJ2-7, with TRBD1 matching 8 bases. Per the germline V gene, CDR1 is LNHDA and CDR2 is SQIVND (reference sequence). This CDR3 is built from 15 residues. V dropped 3 bases and J dropped 5; count of bases not matched to a gene: 9. Here the CDR3 reads CASSIVQGAGHEQYF. The CDR3 bases are TGTGCCAGTAGTATTGTTCAGGGGGCCGGGCACGAGCAGTACTTC.

This chain uses TRBV5-1 with TRBJ2-5, with 8 bases identical to TRBD1. Trimming at V came to 7 bases and at J to 5 bases, leaving 4 bases not matched to a gene. This CDR3 has 12 amino acids. In germline, CDR1 is SGHRS, CDR2 YFSETQ. CDR3 protein: CASAYRGETQYF. CDR3 bases: TGCGCCAGCGCTTACAGGGGGGAGACCCAGTACTTC.

The rearrangement links TRBV6-7 to TRBJ2-7; a weak D match, TRBD1 (7 bases). TRBV6-7 is given ORF status, its function remaining uncertain. Trimming shortened V by 10 bases and J by 2 bases, and 21 bases separated the two germline ends. CDR3 size: 15 residues. CDR3 nucleotide sequence: TGTGCCATTTCCCCGCGCGGGACAGAGGCCTACGAGCAGTACTTC. Translated: CAISPRGTEAYEQYF.

This chain links TRBV6-1 with TRBJ2-2; 7 bases fit TRBD1. The germline V gene encodes CDR1 MNHNS and CDR2 SASEGT. This CDR3 has 15 residues. V lost 1 base to trimming and J lost 4 bases; unmatched junction nucleotides: 3. The DNA for the CDR3 is TGTGCCAGCAGTGAAGAGTCAGGGGGCACCGGGGAGCTGTTTTTT. Amino acid sequence: CASSEESGGTGELFF.

The V call is TRBV15, the J call TRBJ2-7, with 7 positions matching TRBD2. The V gene end was trimmed by 5 bases and the J gene end by 1 base; junction bases not matched to a gene: 5. CDR1 and CDR2 from the germline V gene are LNHNV and YYDKDF (reference sequence). This CDR3 contains 14 residues. CDR3: CATSLGGGSYEQYF. CDR3 DNA: TGTGCCACCAGCCTGGGGGGAGGGTCCTACGAGCAGTACTTC.

The genes are TRBV6-4 and TRBJ2-5; D is perhaps TRBD1 (5 bases). V dropped 11 bases and J dropped 0 bases, with 10 bases sitting between them. In germline, CDR1 is MRHNA, CDR2 SNTAGT. The length of the CDR3 is 12 residues. CDR3 DNA sequence: TGTGCCCGCCAGACAGACCAAGAGACCCAGTACTTC. Translation: CARQTDQETQYF.

The CDR3 region has the DNA TGCAGCGTCGCTTCCGGGACTACTTCACCCCTCCACTTT. Residues: CSVASGTTSPLHF. This chain joins TRBV29-1 and TRBJ1-6; tentatively, D is TRBD1 (5 bases). V shed 6 bases and J shed 9 bases, with 15 bases lying between them. This CDR3 has 13 residues. In germline, CDR1 is SQVTM, CDR2 ANQGSEA. Based on the CDR3 plus reference TRBV29-1 and TRBJ1-6, the full variable domain is SAVISQKPSRDICQRGTSLTIQCQVDSQVTMMFWYRQQPGQSLTLIATANQGSEATYESGFVIDKFPISRPNLTFSTLTVSNMSPEDSSIYLCSVASGTTSPLHFGNGTRLTVT.

The chain links TRBV4-1 to TRBJ2-5; D remains unclear. Between the trimmed V and J ends, which lost 3 bases and 1 base, there was a span of 9 bases. CDR1 and CDR2 (germline): MGHRA, YSYEKL. The CDR3 runs to 14 residues. The CDR3 loop reads CASSQSVPQETQYF. The CDR3 nucleotides are TGCGCCAGCAGCCAGTCGGTCCCCCAAGAGACCCAGTACTTC.